One T cell receptor (beta chain) is described in this entry. Its antigen is unidentified. TCRdb independently ran MiXCR on the RT-PCR reads; one entry per CDR3 protein. The sample holds 300,000 to 350,000 distinct CDR3 sequences, around a fifth seen once. The data originate from a study of response to subunit inactivated influenza vaccine. Study-wide results and limits: A suggestion made by the authors is that each seasonal influenza vaccination recruits few new T cells.

In germline, CDR1 is SGDLS, CDR2 YYNGEE. The ends were cut back, 4 bases at V and 6 bases at J, with 16 bases in the middle. The CDR3 loop spans 15 amino acids. The input for sequencing was PBMCs from blood, taken about 20 months after vaccination. The chain uses TRBV9 and TRBJ2-2, with D perhaps being TRBD1 or TRBD2 (7 bases each). This TCR was recovered from a man aged 50-75 years who received an inactivated influenza vaccine. CDR3: CASSLRGGEAGELFF. The CDR3 DNA sequence: TGTGCCAGCAGCCTCAGGGGGGGAGAGGCCGGGGAGCTGTTTTTT. The whole variable domain, remainder taken from reference TRBV9 and TRBJ2-2, is DSGVTQTPKHLITATGQRVTLRCSPRSGDLSVYWYQQSLDQGLQFLIQYYNGEERAKGNILERFSAQQFPDLHSELNLSSLELGDSALYFCASSLRGGEAGELFFGEGSRLTVL.